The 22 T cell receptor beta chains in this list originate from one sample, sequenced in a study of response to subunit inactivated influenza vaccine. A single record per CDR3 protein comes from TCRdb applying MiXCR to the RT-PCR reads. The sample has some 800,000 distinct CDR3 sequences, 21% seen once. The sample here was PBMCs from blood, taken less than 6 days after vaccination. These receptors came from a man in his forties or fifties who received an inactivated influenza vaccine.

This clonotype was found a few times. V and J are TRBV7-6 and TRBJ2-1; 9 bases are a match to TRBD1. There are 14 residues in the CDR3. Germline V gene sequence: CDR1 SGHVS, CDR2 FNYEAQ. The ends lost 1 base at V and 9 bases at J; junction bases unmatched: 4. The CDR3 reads CASSLGTGVGEQFF. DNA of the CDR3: TGTGCCAGCAGCTTAGGGACAGGGGTGGGTGAGCAGTTCTTC. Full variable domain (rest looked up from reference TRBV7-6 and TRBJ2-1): GAGVSQSPRYKVTKRGQDVALRCDPISGHVSLYWYRQALGQGPEFLTYFNYEAQQDKSGLPNDRFSAERPEGSISTLTIQRTEQRDSAMYRCASSLGTGVGEQFFGPGTRLTVL.

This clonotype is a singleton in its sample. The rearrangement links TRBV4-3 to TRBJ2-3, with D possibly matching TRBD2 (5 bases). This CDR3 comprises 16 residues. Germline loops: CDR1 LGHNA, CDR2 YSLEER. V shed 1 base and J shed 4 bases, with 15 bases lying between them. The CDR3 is CASSQVVRLRADTQYF. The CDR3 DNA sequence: TGCGCCAGCAGCCAAGTTGTCAGATTGAGGGCAGATACGCAGTATTTT.

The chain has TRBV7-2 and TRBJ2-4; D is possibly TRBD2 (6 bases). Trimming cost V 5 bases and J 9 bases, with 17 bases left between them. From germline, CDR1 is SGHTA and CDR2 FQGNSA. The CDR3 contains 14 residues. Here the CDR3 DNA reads TGTGCCAGCAGCCCCAGCCCCGGGGAGGTCATTCAGTACTTC. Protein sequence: CASSPSPGEVIQYF. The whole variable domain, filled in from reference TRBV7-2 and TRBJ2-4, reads GAGVSQSPSNKVTEKGKDVELRCDPISGHTALYWYRQSLGQGLEFLIYFQGNSAPDKSGLPSDRFSAERTGGSVSTLTIQRTQQEDSAVYLCASSPSPGEVIQYFGAGTRLSVL.

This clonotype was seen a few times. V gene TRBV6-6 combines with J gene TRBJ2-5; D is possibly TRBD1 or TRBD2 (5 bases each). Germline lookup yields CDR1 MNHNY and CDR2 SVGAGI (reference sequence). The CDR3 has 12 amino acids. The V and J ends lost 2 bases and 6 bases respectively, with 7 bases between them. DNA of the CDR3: TGTGCCAGCAGTTACGAGGGGAAGACCCAGTACTTC. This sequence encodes CASSYEGKTQYF.

The CDR3, as DNA: TGCGCCAGCAGCCAGGACACAGGGGTAACTGAAGCTTTCTTT. It encodes CASSQDTGVTEAFF. The J gene is TRBJ1-1, the V gene TRBV4-3; 7 bases are a match to TRBD1. The CDR3 runs 14 residues. CDR1 LGHNA and CDR2 YSLEER come from the germline V gene. With V trimmed by 3 bases and J by 5 bases, 6 bases remained unmatched.

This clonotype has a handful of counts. The CDR3 nucleotides are TGCAGCGTTGAAATGGGAACCTACAATGAGCAGTTCTTC. It encodes CSVEMGTYNEQFF. The chain links TRBV29-1 to TRBJ2-1; D remains unclear. The CDR3 contains 13 residues. V was shortened by 2 bases and J by 2 bases, with 7 bases between the two germline ends. CDR1 is SQVTM and CDR2 is ANQGSEA in the germline V gene.

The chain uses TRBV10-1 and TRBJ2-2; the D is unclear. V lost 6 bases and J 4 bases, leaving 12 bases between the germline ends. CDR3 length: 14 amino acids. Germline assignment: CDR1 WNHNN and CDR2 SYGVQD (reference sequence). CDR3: CASRARSSTGELFF. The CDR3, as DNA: TGCGCCAGCAGGGCCAGGTCATCCACCGGGGAGCTGTTTTTT.

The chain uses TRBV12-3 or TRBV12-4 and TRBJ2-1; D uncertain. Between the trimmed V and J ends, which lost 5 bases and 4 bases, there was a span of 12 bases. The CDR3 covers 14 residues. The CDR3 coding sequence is TGTGCCAGCAGTCCCACTACACCGTACAATGAGCAGTTCTTC. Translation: CASSPTTPYNEQFF.

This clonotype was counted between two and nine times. This CDR3 reads CASSQADDSINEQFF. The CDR3 nucleotides are TGTGCCAGCAGCCAAGCCGACGACAGCATTAATGAGCAGTTCTTC. V usage is TRBV12-3 or TRBV12-4 and J usage is TRBJ2-1; D possibly corresponds to TRBD1 (5 bases). CDR3 length equals 15 residues. V was shortened by 6 bases and J by 7 bases, with 19 bases between the two germline ends.

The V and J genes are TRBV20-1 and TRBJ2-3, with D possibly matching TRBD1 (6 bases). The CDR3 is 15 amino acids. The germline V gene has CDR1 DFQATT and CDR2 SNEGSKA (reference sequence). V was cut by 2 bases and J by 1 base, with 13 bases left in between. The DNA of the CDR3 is TGCAGTGCTAGAAGGGTCACAGGGCGCACAGATACGCAGTATTTT. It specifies CSARRVTGRTDTQYF.

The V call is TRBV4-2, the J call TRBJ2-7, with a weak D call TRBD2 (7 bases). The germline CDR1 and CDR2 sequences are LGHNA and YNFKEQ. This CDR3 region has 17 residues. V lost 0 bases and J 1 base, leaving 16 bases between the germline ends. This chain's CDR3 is CASSQDSRGGTSYEQYF. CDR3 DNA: TGTGCCAGCAGCCAAGATTCGAGGGGGGGTACGTCCTACGAGCAGTACTTC.

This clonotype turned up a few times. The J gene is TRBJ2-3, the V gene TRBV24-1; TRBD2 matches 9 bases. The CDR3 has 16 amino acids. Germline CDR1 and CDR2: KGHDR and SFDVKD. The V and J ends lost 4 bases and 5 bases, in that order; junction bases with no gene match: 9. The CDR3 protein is CATSDRKAGGLDTQYF. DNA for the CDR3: TGTGCCACCAGTGACAGAAAAGCGGGGGGCCTAGATACGCAGTATTTT.

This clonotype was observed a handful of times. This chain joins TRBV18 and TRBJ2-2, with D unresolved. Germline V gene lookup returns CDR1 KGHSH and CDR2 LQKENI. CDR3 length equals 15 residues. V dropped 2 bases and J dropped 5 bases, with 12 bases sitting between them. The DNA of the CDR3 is TGTGCCAGCTCACCAACCGGAGCCGCAACCGGGGAGCTGTTTTTT. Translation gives CASSPTGAATGELFF.

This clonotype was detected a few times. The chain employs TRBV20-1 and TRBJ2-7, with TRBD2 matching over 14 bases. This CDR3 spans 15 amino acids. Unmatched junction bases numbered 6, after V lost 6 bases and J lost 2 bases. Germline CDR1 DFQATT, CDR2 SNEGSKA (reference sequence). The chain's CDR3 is CSAGLAGGRAYEQYF. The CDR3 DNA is TGCAGTGCCGGACTAGCGGGAGGTAGGGCCTACGAGCAGTACTTC.

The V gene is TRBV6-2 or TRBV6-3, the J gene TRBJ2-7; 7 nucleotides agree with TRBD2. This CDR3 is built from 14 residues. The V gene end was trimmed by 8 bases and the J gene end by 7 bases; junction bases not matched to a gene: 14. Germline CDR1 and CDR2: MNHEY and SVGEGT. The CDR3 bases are TGTGCCAGCGGAACACAGCGGGGTCGGTGGGAGCAGTACTTC. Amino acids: CASGTQRGRWEQYF.

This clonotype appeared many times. The CDR3 DNA reads TGTGCCACCAAAGGTTCCCAGAATAATTCACCCCTCCACTTT. Its protein product is CATKGSQNNSPLHF. The rearrangement joins TRBV24-1 to TRBJ1-6; no firm D call. CDR1 is KGHDR, CDR2 SFDVKD, per germline. The V end lost 8 bases, the J end lost 5 bases, and 12 bases lay between the germline ends. The CDR3 loop spans 14 amino acids.

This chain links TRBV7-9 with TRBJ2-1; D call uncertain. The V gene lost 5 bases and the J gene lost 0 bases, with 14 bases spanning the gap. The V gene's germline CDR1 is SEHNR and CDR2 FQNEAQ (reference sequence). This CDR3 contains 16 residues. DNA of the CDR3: TGTGCCAGCAGCCTACACAGACGAAGCTCCTACAATGAGCAGTTCTTC. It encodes CASSLHRRSSYNEQFF.

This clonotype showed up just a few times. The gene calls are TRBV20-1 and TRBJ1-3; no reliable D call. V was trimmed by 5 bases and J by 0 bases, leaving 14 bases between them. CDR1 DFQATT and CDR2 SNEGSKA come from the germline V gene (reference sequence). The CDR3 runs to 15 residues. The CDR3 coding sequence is TGCAGTGCTGGGGTAATCGGGTCCTCTGGAAACACCATATATTTT. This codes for CSAGVIGSSGNTIYF.

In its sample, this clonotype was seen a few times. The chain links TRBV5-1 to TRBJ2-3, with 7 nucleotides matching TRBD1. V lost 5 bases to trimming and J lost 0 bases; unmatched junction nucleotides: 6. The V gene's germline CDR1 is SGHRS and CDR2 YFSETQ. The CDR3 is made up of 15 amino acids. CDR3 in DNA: TGCGCCAGCAGACAGGGGCAGGGGAGCACAGATACGCAGTATTTT. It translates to CASRQGQGSTDTQYF. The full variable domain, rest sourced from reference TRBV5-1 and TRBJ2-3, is KAGVTQTPRYLIKTRGQQVTLSCSPISGHRSVSWYQQTPGQGLQFLFEYFSETQRNKGNFPGRFSGRQFSNSRSEMNVSTLELGDSALYLCASRQGQGSTDTQYFGPGTRLTVL.

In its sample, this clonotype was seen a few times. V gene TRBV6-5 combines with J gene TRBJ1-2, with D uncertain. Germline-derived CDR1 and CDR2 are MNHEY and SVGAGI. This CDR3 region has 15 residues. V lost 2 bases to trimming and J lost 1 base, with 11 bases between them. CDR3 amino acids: CASSYPRGVNYGYTF. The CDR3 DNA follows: TGTGCCAGCAGTTACCCACGTGGGGTTAACTATGGCTACACCTTC.

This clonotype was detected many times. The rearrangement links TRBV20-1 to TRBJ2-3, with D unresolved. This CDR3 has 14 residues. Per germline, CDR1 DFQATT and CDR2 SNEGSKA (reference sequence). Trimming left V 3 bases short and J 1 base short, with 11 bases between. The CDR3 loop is CSARGYLGTDTQYF. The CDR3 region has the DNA TGCAGTGCTAGGGGGTACCTGGGCACAGATACGCAGTATTTT.

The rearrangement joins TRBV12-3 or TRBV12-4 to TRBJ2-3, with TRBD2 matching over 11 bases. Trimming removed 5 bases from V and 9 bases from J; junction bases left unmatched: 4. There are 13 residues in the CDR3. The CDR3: CASSTLAGGTQYF. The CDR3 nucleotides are TGTGCCAGCAGTACGCTAGCGGGAGGAACGCAGTATTTT.